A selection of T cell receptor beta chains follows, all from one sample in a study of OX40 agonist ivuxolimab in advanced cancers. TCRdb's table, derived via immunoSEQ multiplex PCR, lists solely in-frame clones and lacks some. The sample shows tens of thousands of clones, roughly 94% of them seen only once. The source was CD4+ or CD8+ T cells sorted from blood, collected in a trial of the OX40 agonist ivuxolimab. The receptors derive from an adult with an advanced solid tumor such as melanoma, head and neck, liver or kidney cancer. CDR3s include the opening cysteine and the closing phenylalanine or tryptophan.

cdr3_aa: CASSYLMPGQGPVVLDGELFF
j_call: TRBJ2-2
v_call: TRBV5-1

cdr3_aa: CASSFRSSGNTIYF
j_call: TRBJ1-3
v_call: TRBV11-3

cdr3_aa: CASSYLAGATNEQFF
j_call: TRBJ2-1
v_call: TRBV9

cdr3_aa: CASSPGNAGESDTQYF
j_call: TRBJ2-3
v_call: TRBV9

cdr3_aa: CAWMGTSLKEDEFF
j_call: TRBJ2-1
v_call: TRBV30

cdr3_aa: CASSPGLAVHYEQYF
j_call: TRBJ2-7
v_call: TRBV6-5

cdr3_aa: CASSSPGSGSKSGELFF
j_call: TRBJ2-2
v_call: TRBV7-6

cdr3_aa: CASSIDRTYEQYF
j_call: TRBJ2-7
v_call: TRBV4-1

cdr3_aa: CASASLTGYGYTF
j_call: TRBJ1-2
v_call: TRBV27

cdr3_aa: CASSLAVSNSPLHF
j_call: TRBJ1-6
v_call: TRBV7-9

cdr3_aa: CASSLVTGGDETQYF
j_call: TRBJ2-5
v_call: TRBV7-7

cdr3_aa: CASSTRDNYVYEQYF
j_call: TRBJ2-7
v_call: TRBV19

cdr3_aa: CASSTRDVASTDTQYF
j_call: TRBJ2-3
v_call: TRBV19

cdr3_aa: CASSLEDRGNYGYTF
j_call: TRBJ1-2
v_call: TRBV7-2

cdr3_aa: CAWSVAGGSYEQYF
j_call: TRBJ2-7
v_call: TRBV30

cdr3_aa: CATAGQHNQPQHF
j_call: TRBJ1-5
v_call: TRBV15

cdr3_aa: CASSLQAGQETQYF
j_call: TRBJ2-5
v_call: TRBV7-8

cdr3_aa: CAWSSDRDEFPGANVLTF
j_call: TRBJ2-6
v_call: TRBV30

cdr3_aa: CASSVIRGGGSGNEQFF
j_call: TRBJ2-1
v_call: TRBV9

cdr3_aa: CASSPRTGRDYNEQFF
j_call: TRBJ2-1
v_call: TRBV19

cdr3_aa: CARSSTGSYGQYF
j_call: TRBJ2-7
v_call: TRBV2

cdr3_aa: CASSPSGLFEQYF
j_call: TRBJ2-7
v_call: TRBV25-1

cdr3_aa: CASSPGISYEQYF
j_call: TRBJ2-7
v_call: TRBV7-8

cdr3_aa: CASSQGAGGYNYGYTF
j_call: TRBJ1-2
v_call: TRBV4-3